A selection of T cell receptor beta chains follows, all from one sample in a study of CD8 T cells in ankylosing spondylitis. Using its own MiXCR run on the 5' RACE reads, TCRdb lists one record per CDR3 protein. The data hold about 700,000 distinct CDR3 sequences, with under 20% observed a single time. Input material: blood, either unsorted or a sorted T cell fraction (not recorded which). These receptors came from a male donor with ankylosing spondylitis. Both conserved end residues are part of each CDR3. Each record gives: V gene, J gene, clone size, D gene, CDR3 DNA, CDR3 protein. A D gene is named only where the DNA matches it firmly. Clone size is stated in some rows and not others, as once, few, many or a class when expanded.

V: TRBV15
J: TRBJ2-2
size: .
D: .
DNA: TGTGCCACCAGGGGTGTTTCCGACACCGGGGAGCTGTTTTTT
CDR3: CATRGVSDTGELFF

V: TRBV20-1
J: TRBJ2-1
size: few
D: TRBD2
DNA: TGCAGTGCTAGAGATCTATCGGGAGGGGGGTTGGAGCAGTTCTTC
CDR3: CSARDLSGGGLEQFF

V: TRBV5-1
J: TRBJ2-1
size: .
D: TRBD2
DNA: TGCGCCAGCAAGGTTGGGACGGGGGGGAATGAGCAGTTCTTC
CDR3: CASKVGTGGNEQFF

V: TRBV2
J: TRBJ2-7
size: many
D: .
DNA: TGTGCCAGCAGTTCGCTGCAGACCTACGAGCAGTACTTC
CDR3: CASSSLQTYEQYF

V: TRBV2
J: TRBJ2-3
size: .
D: TRBD2
DNA: TGTGCCAGCAGTGAAACACCTAGCGGGAGTGCTACAGATACGCAGTATTTT
CDR3: CASSETPSGSATDTQYF

V: TRBV15
J: TRBJ2-1
size: .
D: .
DNA: TGTGCCACCAGCAGAGATGCGGGGTCCAATGAGCAGTTCTTC
CDR3: CATSRDAGSNEQFF

V: TRBV12-3/TRBV12-4
J: TRBJ1-1
size: few
D: .
DNA: TGTGCCACCATTTCCAATCCGGGACACTTAGAAGCTTTCTTT
CDR3: CATISNPGHLEAFF

V: TRBV6-6
J: TRBJ1-2
size: .
D: TRBD1
DNA: TGTGCCAGCAGTACAGGGGCAGCCTATGGCTACACCTTC
CDR3: CASSTGAAYGYTF

V: TRBV2
J: TRBJ2-2
size: few
D: .
DNA: TGTGCCAGCAGTGACCCCACGGTACTAGCCTTGGAGGAGACCGGGGAGCTGTTTTTT
CDR3: CASSDPTVLALEETGELFF

V: TRBV20-1
J: TRBJ2-2
size: many
D: .
DNA: TGCAGTGCTAGGACGGGACAGAACACCGGGGAGCTGTTTTTT
CDR3: CSARTGQNTGELFF

V: TRBV6-1
J: TRBJ1-5
size: few
D: .
DNA: TGTGCCAGCAGAGCCAATCAGCCCCAGCATTTT
CDR3: CASRANQPQHF

V: TRBV2
J: TRBJ2-1
size: .
D: TRBD1
DNA: TGTGCCAGTCTAGACAGGGAAACCTACAATGAGCAGTTCTTC
CDR3: CASLDRETYNEQFF

V: TRBV7-9
J: TRBJ2-3
size: .
D: .
DNA: TGTGCCAGCAGCCCAAGCCTAGGAAGGGAGACAGATACGCAGTATTTT
CDR3: CASSPSLGRETDTQYF

V: TRBV3-1
J: TRBJ2-2
size: few
D: TRBD1
DNA: TGTGCCAGCAGCCAAAGACAGGGGAGCACCGGGGAGCTGTTTTTT
CDR3: CASSQRQGSTGELFF

V: TRBV6-1
J: TRBJ1-4
size: .
D: .
DNA: TGTGCCAGCGCCGGGGGAGGTGAAAAACTGTTTTTT
CDR3: CASAGGGEKLFF

V: TRBV7-2
J: TRBJ2-5
size: few
D: TRBD2
DNA: TGTGCCAGCAGCCCTAGCGGGACGGAGACCCAGTACTTC
CDR3: CASSPSGTETQYF

V: TRBV5-1
J: TRBJ1-1
size: many
D: TRBD1
DNA: TGCGCCAGCAGCTTGGCCGAGGGGGCCAACACTGAAGCTTTCTTT
CDR3: CASSLAEGANTEAFF

V: TRBV7-2
J: TRBJ2-7
size: .
D: TRBD1
DNA: TGTGCCAGCCAGACAGCAGGGGGCATCTACGAGCAGTACTTC
CDR3: CASQTAGGIYEQYF

V: TRBV2
J: TRBJ2-7
size: .
D: .
DNA: TGTGCCAGCGAGGGGGACCTCTACGAGCAGTACTTC
CDR3: CASEGDLYEQYF

V: TRBV4-2
J: TRBJ2-6
size: .
D: TRBD1
DNA: TGTGCCAGCAGCAACATACCCGGGACAGGGAGGTTGTTCTCTGGGGCCAACGTCCTGACTTTC
CDR3: CASSNIPGTGRLFSGANVLTF

V: TRBV7-8
J: TRBJ2-3
size: few
D: TRBD1
DNA: TGTGCCAGCAGCTTAGGCGGGACAGGCAAAGATACGCAGTATTTT
CDR3: CASSLGGTGKDTQYF

V: TRBV20-1
J: TRBJ2-1
size: .
D: TRBD1
DNA: TGCAGTGCTAGGGGGACAGGGAGGCTCTACAATGAGCAGTTCTTC
CDR3: CSARGTGRLYNEQFF

V: TRBV6-1
J: TRBJ2-7
size: .
D: .
DNA: TGTGCCAGCAGCGCGGGGACTCCCAGGACCTCCTACGAGCAGTACTTC
CDR3: CASSAGTPRTSYEQYF

V: TRBV27
J: TRBJ2-2
size: .
D: .
DNA: TGTGCCAGCAGTTCCCCCAGCCGAAACACCGGGGAGCTGTTTTTT
CDR3: CASSSPSRNTGELFF

V: TRBV3-1
J: TRBJ1-3
size: .
D: .
DNA: TGTGCCAGCAGCCACGGACAGCACTCCACTCCCACCATATATTTT
CDR3: CASSHGQHSTPTIYF

V: TRBV20-1
J: TRBJ2-1
size: many
D: .
DNA: TGCAGTGCTAGAGCTAGTTACAATGAGCAGTTCTTC
CDR3: CSARASYNEQFF

V: TRBV2
J: TRBJ1-2
size: .
D: .
DNA: TGTGCCAGCACCGGGCAGGGATTAGGAGGCTACACCTTC
CDR3: CASTGQGLGGYTF

V: TRBV6-2/TRBV6-3
J: TRBJ2-7
size: .
D: .
DNA: TGTGCCAGCAGTTACGTAGGGGCCGAGCAGTACTTC
CDR3: CASSYVGAEQYF

V: TRBV12-3/TRBV12-4
J: TRBJ2-6
size: .
D: TRBD1
DNA: TGTGCCAGCAGTATAGGGGGCCCTGGGGCCAACGTCCTGACTTTC
CDR3: CASSIGGPGANVLTF

V: TRBV12-3/TRBV12-4
J: TRBJ2-1
size: many
D: TRBD2
DNA: TGTGCCAGCAGGTTGACTAGCGGGTACAATGAGCAGTTCTTC
CDR3: CASRLTSGYNEQFF

V: TRBV20-1
J: TRBJ2-1
size: .
D: TRBD2
DNA: TGCAGTGCATTTAGCGGGGGGGCAGGGAATGAGCAGTTCTTC
CDR3: CSAFSGGAGNEQFF

V: TRBV29-1
J: TRBJ2-1
size: .
D: .
DNA: TGCAGCGTTGAAATGGGCCTTTACAGTTCCTACAATGAGCGGTTCTTC
CDR3: CSVEMGLYSSYNERFF

V: TRBV20-1
J: TRBJ2-1
size: few
D: TRBD1
DNA: TGCAGTGCTGACGACAGGGCTTCCTACAATGAGCAGTTCTTC
CDR3: CSADDRASYNEQFF

V: TRBV15
J: TRBJ1-1
size: few
D: .
DNA: TGTGCCACCAGCAGAGATCCGGGACATGACACTGAAGCTTTCTTT
CDR3: CATSRDPGHDTEAFF

V: TRBV18
J: TRBJ2-3
size: .
D: .
DNA: TGTGCCAGCTCACCACGGGTCAGCCCGAGCAACACAGATACGCAGTATTTT
CDR3: CASSPRVSPSNTDTQYF

V: TRBV11-2
J: TRBJ2-7
size: .
D: TRBD1
DNA: TGTGCCAGCAGCCCCCAGACAGGGGCTGACTACGAGCAGTACTTC
CDR3: CASSPQTGADYEQYF

V: TRBV25-1
J: TRBJ2-3
size: few
D: .
DNA: TGTGCCAGCAGTGAATCCTATAACACAGATACGCAGTATTTT
CDR3: CASSESYNTDTQYF

V: TRBV18
J: TRBJ1-1
size: .
D: .
DNA: TGTGCCAGCTCACCTTCCCCGGGCCGTTGGACTGAAGCTTTCTTT
CDR3: CASSPSPGRWTEAFF

V: TRBV4-1
J: TRBJ1-5
size: many
D: .
DNA: TGCGCCAGCAGCCAAGCTAACAGCCATCAGCCCCAGCATTTT
CDR3: CASSQANSHQPQHF

V: TRBV7-9
J: TRBJ2-5
size: .
D: .
DNA: TGTGCCAGCAGCCGATGGACCGATCCTCAAGAGACCCAGTACTTC
CDR3: CASSRWTDPQETQYF

V: TRBV4-1
J: TRBJ1-4
size: .
D: .
DNA: TGCGCCAGCAGCCAAGATCAATCGGGGGGAAATTCGCATGAAAAACTGTTTTTT
CDR3: CASSQDQSGGNSHEKLFF

V: TRBV2
J: TRBJ2-4
size: .
D: .
DNA: TGTGCCAGCAGTGAAGCCAGCCCCAGGTCCGCAACCAAAAACATTCAGTACTTC
CDR3: CASSEASPRSATKNIQYF

V: TRBV6-1
J: TRBJ1-5
size: many
D: .
DNA: TGTGCCAGCAGGGGACCGAGCAATCAGCCCCAGCATTTT
CDR3: CASRGPSNQPQHF

V: TRBV18
J: TRBJ2-2
size: .
D: .
DNA: TGTGCCAGCTCACCGACAGGATCGAACACCGGGGAGCTGTTTTTT
CDR3: CASSPTGSNTGELFF

V: TRBV24-1
J: TRBJ2-2
size: few
D: .
DNA: TGTGCCACCAGTGCGCAGGCTAACACCGGGGAGCTGTTTTTT
CDR3: CATSAQANTGELFF

V: TRBV7-9
J: TRBJ2-7
size: .
D: TRBD2
DNA: TGTGCCAGCAGCGATCCAGCGGGGGAGCACTACGAGCAGTACTTC
CDR3: CASSDPAGEHYEQYF